This T cell receptor (beta chain) stems from a study of T cell responses to AZD1222 COVID-19 vaccine. This CDR3 has 14 amino acids. Germline assignment: CDR1 SGHKS and CDR2 YYEKEE (reference sequence). V lost 4 bases and J 4 bases, leaving 12 bases between the germline ends. Data came from immunoSEQ multiplex PCR; TCRdb stores just in-frame clones and leaves some out. This sample has 150,000 to 200,000 clones; under 95% occur once, and the top ten carry roughly 1.3%. The origin of this receptor is an adult in good health. The gene calls are TRBV5-5 and TRBJ1-3; unclear D gene. The source material was peripheral blood, sampled on day 0 of AZD1222 vaccination. The CDR3 DNA follows: TGTGCCAGCAGCCGTGACCCGATAGGAAACACCATATATTTT. It codes for CASSRDPIGNTIYF.